The 31 T cell receptor beta chains below come from one sample, sequenced in a study of CD8+CD57+ T cells in acquired aplastic anemia. For CDR3 and TCR beta VDJ profiling, genomic DNA was the template used. MiXCR, applied by TCRdb to the reads, yields one record per CDR3 protein. Here the sample spans some 45,000 distinct CDR3 sequences, 55% to 80% being singletons. The specimen sequenced was sorted CD4+, CD8+, or CD8+CD57+ T cells (not recorded which) from PBMCs. These receptors originate from a human donor in good health, serving as a control.

The J gene is TRBJ2-1, the V gene TRBV20-1, with D possibly matching TRBD2 (6 bases). The CDR3 contains 12 residues. V lost 8 bases and J 4 bases, leaving 12 bases between the germline ends. Germline V gene sequence: CDR1 DFQATT, CDR2 SNEGSKA (reference sequence). CDR3 in amino acids: CSSGLEYNEQFF. CDR3 in DNA: TGCAGTTCGGGACTTGAGTACAATGAGCAGTTCTTC.

This clonotype was seen only a few times. This chain uses TRBV10-2 with TRBJ2-7, with D unclear. The germline V gene has CDR1 WSHSY and CDR2 SAAADI. Trimming shortened V by 8 bases and J by 6 bases, and 17 bases separated the two germline ends. The CDR3 covers 13 residues. DNA of the CDR3: TGCGCCAGCGGTGTCGGTCGTGGCGGCGAGCAGTACTTC. Protein sequence: CASGVGRGGEQYF.

This clonotype was counted at least ten times. The CDR3 DNA reads TGTGCCAGCAGCCCCCTGAGCACTAGGGGGATGAACACTGAAGCTTTCTTT. It encodes CASSPLSTRGMNTEAFF. This chain connects TRBV7-8 to TRBJ1-1; the D gene is possibly TRBD1 (6 bases). V lost 5 bases and J 0 bases, leaving 19 bases between the germline ends. The CDR3 spans 17 residues. CDR1 and CDR2 (germline): SGHVS, FQNEAQ.

The chain has TRBV9 and TRBJ2-6; D not resolved. Looked up from germline, CDR1 is SGDLS and CDR2 is YYNGEE. The CDR3 consists of 13 residues. Trimming removed 4 bases at V and 4 bases at J, with 6 bases between. The DNA for the CDR3 is TGTGCCAGCAGCATAGCCGGGGCCAACGTCCTGACTTTC. It codes for CASSIAGANVLTF.

This clonotype was detected ten times or more. This chain uses TRBV4-2 with TRBJ2-5; tentatively, D is TRBD2 (6 bases). With 4 bases removed from V and 5 bases from J, the gap between germline ends came to 8 bases. CDR1 and CDR2 from the germline V gene are LGHNA and YNFKEQ. The CDR3 consists of 12 residues. CDR3 nucleotide sequence: TGTGCCAGCAGCCCTCGGGGGGAGACCCAGTACTTC. It yields the protein CASSPRGETQYF.

The chain combines TRBV19 with TRBJ2-3; maybe TRBD2 (6 bases). The CDR3 is 11 residues long. V lost 5 bases and J lost 6, with 6 bases in between. Germline lookup yields CDR1 LNHDA and CDR2 SQIVND (reference sequence). The CDR3 DNA is TGTGCCAGTAGTCGGGGGGATACGCAGTATTTT. Its translation: CASSRGDTQYF.

This chain joins TRBV7-9 and TRBJ1-6; weak D call: TRBD1 (5 bases). This CDR3 is built from 13 residues. Germline CDR1 SEHNR, CDR2 FQNEAQ (reference sequence). The V gene lost 6 bases and the J gene lost 4 bases, with 7 bases spanning the gap. Written as DNA, the CDR3 is TGTGCCAGCAGGCAGGGTTATAATTCACCCCTCCACTTT. This sequence encodes CASRQGYNSPLHF.

The rearrangement links TRBV19 to TRBJ2-1; 7 bases are shared with TRBD1. The CDR3 totals 16 residues. The V segment lost 0 bases and the J segment 5 bases; nucleotides outside the gene matches: 7. Germline assignment: CDR1 LNHDA and CDR2 SQIVND (reference sequence). DNA for the CDR3: TGTGCCAGTAGTATAGAAGGGGGCTGGGTACACAATGAGCAGTTCTTC. Translation gives CASSIEGGWVHNEQFF.

V gene TRBV10-3 combines with J gene TRBJ1-3; D is possibly TRBD1 (6 bases). V dropped 11 bases and J dropped 4 bases, with 15 bases sitting between them. CDR1 is ENHRY, CDR2 SYGVKD, per germline. The CDR3 runs 13 residues. The CDR3 here is CALGSGAGNTIYF. In DNA, the CDR3 is TGTGCCCTCGGCTCAGGGGCCGGAAACACCATATATTTT.

The chain employs TRBV5-1 and TRBJ2-1; no clear D. V dropped 0 bases and J dropped 8 bases, with 15 bases sitting between them. The germline CDR1 and CDR2 sequences are SGHRS and YFSETQ. This CDR3 is 15 amino acids long. The CDR3 protein is CASSLVVGSVDEQFF. CDR3 sequence (DNA): TGCGCCAGCAGCTTGGTTGTAGGTTCGGTAGATGAGCAGTTCTTC.

Ten or more counts support this clonotype. The rearrangement uses TRBV3-1 and TRBJ1-6; D might be TRBD1 (5 bases). V was clipped by 3 bases and J by 4 bases, with 16 bases between them. The CDR3 is 17 amino acids. CDR1 LGHDT and CDR2 YNNKEL come from the germline V gene (reference sequence). The CDR3 bases are TGTGCCAGCAGCCAGGAAGGGGATCTGGGGTATAATTCACCCCTCCACTTT. Encoded protein: CASSQEGDLGYNSPLHF.

The chain recombines TRBV2 with TRBJ2-5; 7 positions agree with TRBD2. The CDR3 has 14 residues. Per the germline V gene, CDR1 is SNHLY and CDR2 is FYNNEI. Trimming cost V 9 bases and J 7 bases; bases outside gene matches: 14. The CDR3 is CASIGEGDWRTQYF. CDR3 sequence (DNA): TGTGCCAGTATTGGGGAGGGTGATTGGCGGACCCAGTACTTC. Full variable domain (remainder filled in from reference TRBV2 and TRBJ2-5): EPEVTQTPSHQVTQMGQEVILRCVPISNHLYFYWYRQILGQKVEFLVSFYNNEISEKSEIFDDQFSVERPDGSNFTLKIRSTKLEDSAMYFCASIGEGDWRTQYFGPGTRLLVL.

By proportion, this clonotype is medium-sized. This chain joins TRBV7-2 and TRBJ2-7; D may correspond to TRBD1 or TRBD2 (5 bases each). CDR1 is SGHTA and CDR2 is FQGNSA in the germline V gene. Trimming pared 5 bases from V and 2 bases from J, leaving 16 bases between. CDR3 length: 15 amino acids. As DNA, the CDR3 is TGTGCCAGCAGCAGCAAAACCGGGACGGCCTACGAGCAGTACTTC. This translates into CASSSKTGTAYEQYF.

This clonotype was seen ten or more times. The V call is TRBV7-3, the J call TRBJ2-2, with TRBD1 matching over 8 bases. The germline gives CDR1 SGHTA, CDR2 FQGTGA. J lost 6 bases, V lost 5 bases, and 5 bases had no gene match. This CDR3 comprises 14 residues. The CDR3 reads CASSPGQAPGELFF. CDR3 nucleotides: TGTGCCAGCAGCCCGGGACAGGCCCCCGGGGAGCTGTTTTTT.

The genes are TRBV7-3 and TRBJ2-7, with TRBD1 matching 8 bases. The CDR3 spans 15 residues. The ends lost 7 bases at V and 8 bases at J; junction bases unmatched: 16. Germline V gene sequence: CDR1 SGHTA, CDR2 FQGTGA. DNA of the CDR3: TGTGCCAGCACCCCTGTAGGACAGGGTATGACCAAGCAGTACTTC. It yields the protein CASTPVGQGMTKQYF.

The rearrangement links TRBV7-8 to TRBJ2-7; D is unclear. V lost 5 bases, J lost 3 bases, and 14 bases lay in between. The germline CDR1 and CDR2 sequences are SGHVS and FQNEAQ. This CDR3 comprises 14 residues. Here the CDR3 reads CASSPVSVYYEQYF. Here the CDR3 DNA reads TGTGCCAGCAGCCCCGTGAGCGTATACTACGAGCAGTACTTC.

Many counts were recorded for this clonotype. This rearrangement joins TRBV5-1 to TRBJ2-2, with D tentatively TRBD2 (5 bases). The V gene lost 5 bases and the J gene lost 6 bases, with 17 bases spanning the gap. From germline, CDR1 is SGHRS and CDR2 YFSETQ. The CDR3 spans 15 residues. The CDR3, as DNA: TGCGCCAGCAGGCCCCGGTTCGACGGGGCCGGGGAGCTGTTTTTT. It translates to CASRPRFDGAGELFF.

There are a few counts of this clonotype. This chain uses TRBV12-3 or TRBV12-4 with TRBJ1-2, with TRBD1 matching over 8 bases. The ends lost 5 bases at V and 3 bases at J; junction bases unmatched: 5. The CDR3 length is 14 residues. The CDR3: CASSPRTGHYGYTF. CDR3 nucleotides: TGTGCCAGCAGTCCCCGGACAGGGCACTATGGCTACACCTTC.

The chain is built from TRBV6-1 and TRBJ2-5; D may correspond to TRBD1 or TRBD2 (5 bases each). This CDR3 contains 16 residues. Trimming removed 0 bases from V and 1 base from J, with 12 bases in between. Per germline, CDR1 MNHNS and CDR2 SASEGT. This chain's CDR3 is CASSEAWGPPQETQYF. DNA for the CDR3: TGTGCCAGCAGTGAAGCGTGGGGACCGCCCCAAGAGACCCAGTACTTC.

Many counts were recorded for this clonotype. The chain carries TRBV6-1 and TRBJ2-7, with 10 bases lining up with TRBD1. The CDR3 is made up of 14 amino acids. V lost 6 bases to trimming and J lost 2 bases; unmatched junction nucleotides: 4. Germline V lookup: CDR1 MNHNS, CDR2 SASEGT. Here the CDR3 reads CASSRTGGTYEQYF. The CDR3 nucleotides read TGTGCCAGCAGCAGGACAGGGGGAACCTACGAGCAGTACTTC.

The chain employs TRBV7-4 and TRBJ1-2; 7 bases fit TRBD1. Trimming removed 0 bases from V and 3 bases from J; junction bases left unmatched: 7. This CDR3 spans 16 amino acids. Germline CDR1 SGHVT, CDR2 SQSDAQ. Written as DNA, the CDR3 is TGTGCCAGCAGCTTAGCGGCCGAAGGGACAGACTATGGCTACACCTTC. Residues: CASSLAAEGTDYGYTF. The complete variable domain, with remaining parts taken from reference TRBV7-4 and TRBJ1-2, reads GAGVSQSPRYKVAKRGRDVALRCDSISGHVTLYWYRQTLGQGSEVLTYSQSDAQRDKSGRPSGRFSAERPERSVSTLKIQRTEQGDSAVYLCASSLAAEGTDYGYTFGSGTRLTVV.

CDR3 sequence reads: CASSESTTMNTEAFF. The CDR3 nucleotides are TGTGCCAGCAGTGAATCGACGACCATGAACACTGAAGCTTTCTTT. This chain links TRBV25-1 with TRBJ1-1; D unresolved. Trimming pared 1 base from V and 0 bases from J, leaving 9 bases between. Looked up from germline, CDR1 is MGHDK and CDR2 is SYGVNS. The CDR3 extends over 15 amino acids. Supplemented by reference TRBV25-1 and TRBJ1-1, the full variable domain reads EADIYQTPRYLVIGTGKKITLECSQTMGHDKMYWYQQDPGMELHLIHYSYGVNSTEKGDLSSESTVSRIRTEHFPLTLESARPSHTSQYLCASSESTTMNTEAFFGQGTRLTVV.

The chain joins TRBV2 to TRBJ2-7; no clear D. V dropped 5 bases and J dropped 2 bases, with 13 bases sitting between them. This CDR3 region has 14 residues. Looked up from germline, CDR1 is SNHLY and CDR2 is FYNNEI. The CDR3 bases are TGTGCCAGCAGTCAGGACCCTTATACCTACGAGCAGTACTTC. Its translation is CASSQDPYTYEQYF.

The J gene is TRBJ2-3, the V gene TRBV11-2, with 11 bases aligning to TRBD2. This CDR3 is 16 amino acids long. Unmatched junction bases numbered 6, after V lost 5 bases and J lost 2 bases. Germline V gives CDR1 SGHAT, CDR2 FQNNGV. The CDR3 loop reads CASSLLAGGITDTQYF. The CDR3 region has the DNA TGTGCCAGCAGCCTTCTAGCGGGGGGAATCACAGATACGCAGTATTTT.

This chain connects TRBV7-2 to TRBJ2-5, with 8 bases aligning to TRBD2. The CDR3 is 15 amino acids. Germline values: CDR1 SGHTA, CDR2 FQGNSA. V lost 6 bases, J lost 2 bases, and 8 bases stayed unmatched. The CDR3 region has the DNA TGTGCCAGCAGTCGTAGGATAGCGGGGCAAGAGACCCAGTACTTC. This codes for CASSRRIAGQETQYF.

V gene TRBV15 combines with J gene TRBJ1-1; D is undetermined. Germline V gene data show CDR1 as LNHNV and CDR2 as YYDKDF (reference sequence). The CDR3 loop spans 15 amino acids. V lost 0 bases and J lost 7, with 15 bases in between. The CDR3, as DNA: TGTGCCACCAGCAGAGATCTCTTGGAAGTCGGTGAAGCTTTCTTT. Translation: CATSRDLLEVGEAFF. The full variable domain, in which reference TRBV15 and TRBJ1-1 provide the parts outside the CDR3, is DAMVIQNPRYQVTQFGKPVTLSCSQTLNHNVMYWYQQKSSQAPKLLFHYYDKDFNNEADTPDNFQSRRPNTSFCFLDIRSPGLGDTAMYLCATSRDLLEVGEAFFGQGTRLTVV.

This sequence joins TRBV19 and TRBJ2-5; 8 bases match TRBD1. Germline V gene sequence: CDR1 LNHDA, CDR2 SQIVND (reference sequence). This CDR3 has 14 amino acids. Unmatched junction bases numbered 6, after V lost 5 bases and J lost 4 bases. CDR3 residues: CASSAPGGGETQYF. The CDR3 bases are TGTGCCAGTAGTGCACCAGGGGGCGGAGAGACCCAGTACTTC.

This clonotype was seen a few times. The V call is TRBV7-6, the J call TRBJ2-1; TRBD1 matches at 7 bases. The CDR3 runs to 14 residues. Germline V gives CDR1 SGHVS, CDR2 FNYEAQ. J gave up 8 bases and V 5 bases, and 9 bases lay outside the gene matches. DNA of the CDR3: TGTGCCAGCAGCGCCGGGACAGAGGGGGATGAGCAGTTCTTC. This sequence encodes CASSAGTEGDEQFF.

V is TRBV15 and J is TRBJ2-7, with 8 bases lining up with TRBD1. Germline-derived CDR1 and CDR2 are LNHNV and YYDKDF (reference sequence). The trim removed 0 bases at V and 2 bases at J, leaving 6 bases unmatched. The CDR3 sequence is 16 residues long. The CDR3 sequence is CATSRDRTGLPYEQYF. The DNA for the CDR3 is TGTGCCACCAGCAGAGATCGGACAGGGCTGCCCTACGAGCAGTACTTC.

V gene TRBV13 combines with J gene TRBJ2-7; 8 bases line up with TRBD1. The germline CDR1 and CDR2 sequences are PRHDT and FYEKMQ (reference sequence). Germline trimming cut 4 bases from V and 4 bases from J; bases unmatched to any gene: 9. The CDR3 is 15 residues long. The CDR3 DNA is TGTGCCAGCAGCTATGGGCAGGGGGCTGAATACGAGCAGTACTTC. Its protein is CASSYGQGAEYEQYF. The full variable domain, its missing parts supplied by reference TRBV13 and TRBJ2-7, is AAGVIQSPRHLIKEKRETATLKCYPIPRHDTVYWYQQGPGQDPQFLISFYEKMQSDKGSIPDRFSAQQFSDYHSELNMSSLELGDSALYFCASSYGQGAEYEQYFGPGTRLTVT.

This chain links TRBV12-3 or TRBV12-4 with TRBJ2-3; the D gene is possibly TRBD2 (6 bases). CDR3 size: 15 residues. V lost 7 bases and J lost 1, with 15 bases in between. The DNA for the CDR3 is TGTGCCAGCACCTTCGGGAGTGTTGGCACAGATACGCAGTATTTT. Translating gives CASTFGSVGTDTQYF.